This note documents a single T cell receptor (beta chain) sequence. No antigen is known for it. Each replicate PCR on the sorted subsets used 200 ng DNA (around 31,000 T cell genomes). Libraries were prepared by immunoSEQ multiplex PCR; TCRdb keeps only in-frame clonotypes and omits some of them. Among 1,100,000 or so clones listed, approximately 78% were seen once. The sample belongs to a study of shared clonotypes between healthy human individuals. Study-wide points: At large depth, rarefaction still showed sorted-subset sequencing to be incomplete.

The V gene lost 2 bases and the J gene lost 6 bases, with 14 bases spanning the gap. Per germline, CDR1 MNHEY and CDR2 SVGAGI. This CDR3 has 15 residues. V gene TRBV6-5 combines with J gene TRBJ1-5, with D maybe TRBD1 (6 bases). This receptor was obtained from a man between 18 and 35 years old in good health. Some clones in this sample may be carry-over from other donors' samples. Sequenced input: memory CD4+ T cells from PBMCs. Subset specified: CD45RA-negative fraction. The CDR3 is CASSYRWGRGQPQHF. The CDR3, as DNA: TGTGCCAGCAGTTACCGGTGGGGGCGCGGTCAGCCCCAGCATTTT.